A single sample gave rise to the 30 T cell receptor beta chains below, sequenced in a study of cytomegalovirus exposure and HLA in healthy donors. It was with 60 Vbeta and 13 Jbeta primers that the PCR ran. Sequencing used immunoSEQ multiplex PCR; TCRdb keeps in-frame clones, though not all of them. Of over 100,000 clones listed, 77% are singletons. The source material was PBMCs. The receptors here all came from a male donor in good health and CMV-seropositive.

In this sample, this clone turned up once. The same CDR3 arises from other DNA sequences in this sample as well. The V call is TRBV5-4, the J call TRBJ2-7; D gene unclear. CDR3 length equals 12 residues. Deletions cut 4 bases from V and 0 bases from J, with 5 bases between. In germline, CDR1 is SGHNT, CDR2 YYREEE (reference sequence). CDR3 nucleotide sequence: TGTGCCAGCAGCCGCGACTCCTACGAGCAGTACTTC. This codes for CASSRDSYEQYF.

This chain uses TRBV29-1 with TRBJ2-7, with 7 bases lining up with TRBD1. J was trimmed by 4 bases and V by 8 bases; bases with no gene match: 11. This CDR3 comprises 13 residues. Germline CDR1 and CDR2: SQVTM and ANQGSEA. The chain's CDR3 is CSCQGQQNYEQYF. In DNA, the CDR3 is TGCAGCTGCCAGGGACAGCAAAATTACGAGCAGTACTTC.

The gene calls are TRBV5-1 and TRBJ2-2; no clear D. CDR1 and CDR2 from the germline V gene are SGHRS and YFSETQ. This CDR3 has 15 residues. Trimming removed 0 bases at V and 0 bases at J, with 6 bases between. As DNA, the CDR3 is TGCGCCAGCAGCTTGGGATCGGCGAACACCGGGGAGCTGTTTTTT. Encoded protein: CASSLGSANTGELFF.

The CDR3 sequence: CASNWRENTEAFF. The CDR3, as DNA: TGTGCCAGCAACTGGAGGGAGAACACTGAAGCTTTCTTT. V gene TRBV5-6 combines with J gene TRBJ1-1; D is undetermined. Germline CDR1 is SGHDT and CDR2 is YYEEEE. Trimming shortened V by 6 bases and J by 1 base, and 10 bases separated the two germline ends. CDR3 length: 13 residues.

This chain uses TRBV5-6 with TRBJ2-3; maybe TRBD2 (6 bases). Germline lookup yields CDR1 SGHDT and CDR2 YYEEEE. Trimming stripped 3 bases from V and 3 bases from J, with 11 bases between. This CDR3 is built from 14 residues. The CDR3 nucleotides read TGTGCCAGCAGCTGGATGAGCGGGACAGATACGCAGTATTTT. Its translation is CASSWMSGTDTQYF.

The rearrangement joins TRBV5-1 to TRBJ2-3; 9 nucleotides agree with TRBD1. CDR1 is SGHRS, CDR2 YFSETQ, per germline. The trim removed 0 bases at V and 5 bases at J, leaving 4 bases unmatched. CDR3 length: 15 residues. The CDR3 DNA sequence: TGCGCCAGCAGCTTGGCTGGGACAGGGCAAGATACGCAGTATTTT. It yields the protein CASSLAGTGQDTQYF.

The chain uses TRBV9 and TRBJ2-5; D unresolved. V was shortened by 0 bases and J by 1 base, with 4 bases between the two germline ends. The CDR3 extends over 13 amino acids. Germline CDR1 is SGDLS and CDR2 is YYNGEE. CDR3 amino acids: CASSVDFQETQYF. The CDR3 region has the DNA TGTGCCAGCAGCGTAGACTTCCAAGAGACCCAGTACTTC. The full variable domain, completed using reference TRBV9 and TRBJ2-5, is DSGVTQTPKHLITATGQRVTLRCSPRSGDLSVYWYQQSLDQGLQFLIQYYNGEERAKGNILERFSAQQFPDLHSELNLSSLELGDSALYFCASSVDFQETQYFGPGTRLLVL.

CDR3 bases: TGTGCCAGCAGCTTAGGATGGACAGGCGAAAAACTGTTTTTT. It yields the protein CASSLGWTGEKLFF. J is TRBJ1-4 and V is TRBV13, with TRBD1 matching over 7 bases. V lost 0 bases and J lost 8; bases outside the gene matches: 3. CDR3 size: 14 residues. Germline assignment: CDR1 PRHDT and CDR2 FYEKMQ (reference sequence).

The chain links TRBV5-6 to TRBJ2-3; 11 bases line up with TRBD1. The V segment lost 6 bases and the J segment 0 bases; nucleotides outside the gene matches: 3. This CDR3 has 15 residues. Germline V gene lookup returns CDR1 SGHDT and CDR2 YYEEEE. CDR3 nucleotide sequence: TGTGCCAGCACTCGGACAGGGGGCAGCACAGATACGCAGTATTTT. It codes for CASTRTGGSTDTQYF.

The sample holds one count of this clone. The rearrangement joins TRBV11-2 to TRBJ1-4; 7 nucleotides align to TRBD1. CDR1 and CDR2 from the germline V gene are SGHAT and FQNNGV. This CDR3 has 14 residues. V trimming: 1 base; J trimming: 8 bases; junction bases outside the gene matches: 4. The chain's CDR3 is CASSLAKQGEKLFF. CDR3 DNA: TGTGCCAGCAGCTTAGCAAAACAGGGGGAAAAACTGTTTTTT. The full variable domain, rest sourced from reference TRBV11-2 and TRBJ1-4, is EAGVAQSPRYKIIEKRQSVAFWCNPISGHATLYWYQQILGQGPKLLIQFQNNGVVDDSQLPKDRFSAERLKGVDSTLKIQPAKLEDSAVYLCASSLAKQGEKLFFGSGTQLSVL.

This rearrangement joins TRBV19 to TRBJ2-5, with 7 bases identical to TRBD1. J lost 4 bases, V lost 3 bases, and 11 bases had no gene match. This CDR3 comprises 16 residues. Per the germline V gene, CDR1 is LNHDA and CDR2 is SQIVND (reference sequence). Here the CDR3 DNA reads TGTGCCAGTAGTATGTTACAGGGGTCTCCGGGAGAGACCCAGTACTTC. Protein sequence: CASSMLQGSPGETQYF.

CDR3: CASSLRAGIYEQYF. The CDR3 region has the DNA TGTGCCAGCAGCTTGCGGGCAGGGATTTACGAGCAGTACTTC. This chain joins TRBV5-6 and TRBJ2-7, with a tentative D call TRBD1 (5 bases). V lost 1 base, J lost 4 bases, and 12 bases lay in between. This CDR3 region has 14 residues. CDR1 is SGHDT, CDR2 YYEEEE, per germline.

A single count supports this clone. J is TRBJ1-1 and V is TRBV9; D gene uncertain. In germline, CDR1 is SGDLS, CDR2 YYNGEE. The CDR3 sequence is 13 residues long. V dropped 3 bases and J dropped 0 bases, with 6 bases sitting between them. The CDR3 DNA follows: TGTGCCAGCAGCGAAACAGTGAACACTGAAGCTTTCTTT. Encoded protein: CASSETVNTEAFF.

The table lists this clone with a count of one. CDR3 sequence (DNA): TGTGCCAGCTCACCAAAGGGGAGGGGACCCTACGAGCAGTACTTC. This codes for CASSPKGRGPYEQYF. The rearrangement links TRBV18 to TRBJ2-7; TRBD2 matches at 7 bases. The ends lost 2 bases at V and 2 bases at J; junction bases unmatched: 6. The CDR3 spans 15 residues. Germline V CDR1 and CDR2: KGHSH, LQKENI.

The genes are TRBV25-1 and TRBJ1-1, with a tentative D call TRBD1 (5 bases). Trimming shortened V by 0 bases and J by 10 bases, and 15 bases separated the two germline ends. In germline, CDR1 is MGHDK, CDR2 SYGVNS. The CDR3 totals 14 residues. CDR3 protein: CASSEYLPGLRAFF. The CDR3 DNA sequence: TGTGCCAGCAGTGAATATCTCCCGGGACTCCGAGCTTTCTTT.

The DNA for the CDR3 is TGTGCCATCAGTTTAGCGGGAGGGTCCTACGAGCAGTACTTC. It specifies CAISLAGGSYEQYF. The chain carries TRBV10-3 and TRBJ2-5, with 11 bases lining up with TRBD2. Matching the DNA end better, TRBJ2-7 makes the J call doubtful. The CDR3 covers 14 residues. CDR1 is ENHRY, CDR2 SYGVKD, per germline.

This clone appeared once. The chain has TRBV7-9 and TRBJ2-1; the D gene is possibly TRBD1 (6 bases). The CDR3 is 15 amino acids. Trimming shortened V by 0 bases and J by 2 bases, and 8 bases separated the two germline ends. Germline V lookup: CDR1 SEHNR, CDR2 FQNEAQ (reference sequence). CDR3 protein: CASSLARGTYNEQFF. As DNA, the CDR3 is TGTGCCAGCAGCTTAGCAAGGGGGACCTACAATGAGCAGTTCTTC.

This clone is a singleton in its sample. This chain connects TRBV28 to TRBJ1-1; TRBD1 might be the D (6 bases). The CDR3 spans 15 residues. The V end was cut by 0 bases, the J end by 1 base, with 9 bases between. Germline V CDR1 and CDR2: MDHEN, SYDVKM. CDR3 protein: CASSLWTGPNTEAFF. The CDR3 coding sequence is TGTGCCAGCAGTTTATGGACAGGCCCGAACACTGAAGCTTTCTTT.

This clone has only one observation. The chain couples TRBV27 to TRBJ1-2; the match to TRBD1 covers 10 bases. There are 15 residues in the CDR3. CDR1 and CDR2 from the germline V gene are MNHEY and SMNVEV (reference sequence). Trimming removed 1 base from V and 8 bases from J; junction bases left unmatched: 7. CDR3 region: CASSLFGTGAGGYTF. CDR3 nucleotides: TGTGCCAGCAGTTTATTTGGGACAGGGGCGGGAGGCTACACCTTC.

V and J are TRBV7-6 and TRBJ1-4; a weak D match, TRBD1 (6 bases). Germline-derived CDR1 and CDR2 are SGHVS and FNYEAQ. The CDR3 has 14 amino acids. Trimming removed 5 bases from V and 8 bases from J, with 15 bases in between. The CDR3 sequence is CASSLGGQEEKLFF. CDR3 DNA: TGTGCCAGCAGCCTCGGGGGGCAAGAGGAAAAACTGTTTTTT.

The chain couples TRBV7-8 to TRBJ1-2, with 11 bases lining up with TRBD1. V shed 5 bases and J 4 bases; nucleotides not matched to a gene: 3. This CDR3 is 14 amino acids long. The germline CDR1 and CDR2 sequences are SGHVS and FQNEAQ. CDR3 residues: CASSVGQGGYGYTF. As DNA, the CDR3 is TGTGCCAGCAGCGTGGGACAGGGGGGCTATGGCTACACCTTC.

The rearrangement links TRBV5-6 to TRBJ2-3; D uncertain. V was shortened by 4 bases and J by 2 bases, with 8 bases between the two germline ends. The CDR3 totals 13 residues. Germline values: CDR1 SGHDT, CDR2 YYEEEE. The CDR3 region is CASSLLFTDTQYF. CDR3 in DNA: TGTGCCAGCAGCCTCCTATTCACAGATACGCAGTATTTT.

The chain combines TRBV10-3 with TRBJ2-7; 9 bases are shared with TRBD2. CDR1 and CDR2 from the germline V gene are ENHRY and SYGVKD. Losses at the gene ends were 5 bases for V and 2 bases for J; bases not matched to a gene: 13. CDR3 length equals 17 residues. The CDR3 here is CAISLNSGGASTYEQYF. Here the CDR3 DNA reads TGTGCCATCAGTTTAAATAGCGGGGGCGCCTCCACCTACGAGCAGTACTTC.

The genes are TRBV4-1 and TRBJ2-5; perhaps TRBD2 as D (6 bases). The J call may be faulty, since TRBJ2-7 better matches the DNA end. Germline V CDR1 and CDR2: MGHRA, YSYEKL. This CDR3 has 16 amino acids. The CDR3 region is CASSHAAGTDAYEQYF. Written as DNA, the CDR3 is TGCGCCAGCAGCCATGCGGCGGGGACGGACGCCTACGAGCAGTACTTC.

The V gene is TRBV11-2, the J gene TRBJ1-6, with 8 bases lining up with TRBD1. The CDR3 has 15 amino acids. V lost 5 bases, J lost 6 bases, and 6 bases stayed unmatched. Looked up from germline, CDR1 is SGHAT and CDR2 is FQNNGV. The CDR3, as DNA: TGTGCCAGCAGCCCCGACAGGGGAATTAATTCACCCCTCCACTTT. Translated, it gives CASSPDRGINSPLHF.

This chain connects TRBV19 to TRBJ2-7, with TRBD1 matching 9 bases. Per germline, CDR1 LNHDA and CDR2 SQIVND (reference sequence). The CDR3 extends over 15 amino acids. After removal of 0 bases from V and 2 bases from J, the junction contained 2 bases not matched to a gene. The DNA for the CDR3 is TGTGCCAGTAGTATAGAACAGGGGGCAACCTACGAGCAGTACTTC. Residues: CASSIEQGATYEQYF.

This sequence joins TRBV7-9 and TRBJ1-5, with D tentatively TRBD1 (5 bases). This CDR3 comprises 13 residues. The V and J ends lost 4 bases and 11 bases respectively, with 15 bases between them. CDR1 is SEHNR, CDR2 FQNEAQ, per germline (reference sequence). This CDR3 is CASSWGTGGSQHF. Written as DNA, the CDR3 is TGTGCCAGCAGCTGGGGGACGGGGGGGTCCCAGCATTTT.

This chain connects TRBV28 to TRBJ2-7, with TRBD1 as a possible D gene (5 bases). V was shortened by 5 bases and J by 2 bases, with 25 bases between the two germline ends. In germline, CDR1 is MDHEN, CDR2 SYDVKM. The CDR3 sequence is 18 residues long. CDR3 nucleotides: TGTGCCAGCAGTCCCCTTGCGTTGGACACTACTTCCACCTACGAGCAGTACTTC. This codes for CASSPLALDTTSTYEQYF.

This sequence joins TRBV5-1 and TRBJ2-1; D is perhaps TRBD2 (5 bases). The CDR3 is 15 amino acids. CDR1 is SGHRS, CDR2 YFSETQ, per germline. V was clipped by 5 bases and J by 0 bases, with 12 bases between them. The CDR3 loop is CASSPLGSSYNEQFF. The CDR3 nucleotides read TGCGCCAGCAGTCCGTTGGGGAGCTCCTACAATGAGCAGTTCTTC.

This chain connects TRBV6-5 to TRBJ2-5, with 7 nucleotides matching TRBD1. The J call is uncertain, as TRBJ2-7 better fits the DNA end. CDR3 length: 15 amino acids. The germline gives CDR1 MNHEY, CDR2 SVGAGI. In nucleotides, the CDR3 is TGTGCCAGCAGTTACTCCCGGACAGGCACCTACGAGCAGTACTTC. Its protein product is CASSYSRTGTYEQYF.